This T cell receptor (beta chain) appears in the sequencing data of a study of CD8 T cells in Susac syndrome. Background on the study: Patients with Susac syndrome were therapy-naive, on corticosteroids, or on intravenous immunoglobulin alone at blood draw.

Random-hexamer reverse transcription was applied to roughly 0.5 to 1 ug RNA. The authors amplified TCR beta CDR3 across 54 Vbeta and 13 Jbeta using immunoSEQ multiplex PCR. TCRdb re-called the immunoSEQ multiplex PCR reads through MiXCR, storing one row per CDR3 protein. Of about 83,000 distinct CDR3 sequences listed, approximately 96% are singletons. CDR3 length: 14 amino acids. Trimming pared 4 bases from V and 1 base from J, leaving 11 bases between. Germline V gene sequence: CDR1 SGHRS, CDR2 YFSETQ. The source material was CD8+ T cells from PBMCs. The source of this sequence is a human donor with Susac syndrome. The chain is built from TRBV5-1 and TRBJ1-1; D ambiguous. For the CDR3, the DNA is TGCGCCAGCAGCCCTACGTGGGGGAACACTGAAGCTTTCTTT. It yields the protein CASSPTWGNTEAFF.